The rows below give T cell receptor beta chains drawn from one sample of a study of shared clonotypes between healthy human individuals. Sequencing was performed with immunoSEQ multiplex PCR; in TCRdb, only in-frame clones are kept and a portion is missing. The table has about 2.3 million clones, around 90% seen once. Specimen: naive CD4+ T cells from PBMCs. The receptors come from a young man in good health. Some clones in this sample may be carry-over from other donors' samples. Both conserved end residues are part of each CDR3.

CDR3aa | j_gene | len | v_gene
CSVAGTAILGNTIYF | TRBJ1-3 | 15 | TRBV29-1
CASLMRGSSYEQYF | TRBJ2-7 | 14 | TRBV11-2
CASAEGRKNIQYF | TRBJ2-4 | 13 | TRBV7-2
CASSPLTVSTDEAFF | TRBJ1-1 | 15 | TRBV18
CASSPGGGADQPQHF | TRBJ1-5 | 15 | TRBV6-1
CASSRQSGSDYNEQFF | TRBJ2-1 | 16 | TRBV4-3
CSVVDRGPTDTQYF | TRBJ2-3 | 14 | TRBV29-1
CSVVVDALGNTIYF | TRBJ1-3 | 14 | TRBV29-1
CASSPDRDNQPQHF | TRBJ1-5 | 14 | TRBV5-5
CASSVVGVRGGEQFF | TRBJ2-1 | 15 | TRBV9